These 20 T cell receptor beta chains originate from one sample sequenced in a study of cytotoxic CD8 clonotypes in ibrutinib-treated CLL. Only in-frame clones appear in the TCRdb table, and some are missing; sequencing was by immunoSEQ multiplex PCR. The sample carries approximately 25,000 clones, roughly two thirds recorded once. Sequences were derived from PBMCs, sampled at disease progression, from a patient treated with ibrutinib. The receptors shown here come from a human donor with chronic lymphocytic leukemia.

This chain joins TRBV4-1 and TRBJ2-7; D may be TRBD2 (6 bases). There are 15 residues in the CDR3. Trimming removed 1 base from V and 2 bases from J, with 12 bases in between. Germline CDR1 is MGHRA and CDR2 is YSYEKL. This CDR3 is CASSQAVGGTYEQYF. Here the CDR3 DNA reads TGCGCCAGCAGCCAAGCCGTTGGGGGGACCTACGAGCAGTACTTC.

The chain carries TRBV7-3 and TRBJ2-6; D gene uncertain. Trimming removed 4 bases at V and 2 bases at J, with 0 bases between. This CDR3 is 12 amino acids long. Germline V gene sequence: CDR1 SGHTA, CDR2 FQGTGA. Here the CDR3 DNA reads TGTGCCAGCAGCTCTGGGGCCAACGTCCTGACTTTC. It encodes CASSSGANVLTF.

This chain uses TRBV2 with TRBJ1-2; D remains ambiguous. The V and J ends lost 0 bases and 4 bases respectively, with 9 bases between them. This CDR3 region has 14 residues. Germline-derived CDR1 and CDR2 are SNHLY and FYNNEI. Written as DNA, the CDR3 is TGTGCCAGCAGTGAAGCGCTCTCCAGCTATGGCTACACCTTC. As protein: CASSEALSSYGYTF.

The CDR3 region is CASSAGTGNTDTQYF. The CDR3 region has the DNA TGTGCCAGTAGTGCCGGGACAGGAAACACAGATACGCAGTATTTT. The chain employs TRBV19 and TRBJ2-3; 8 bases line up with TRBD1. This CDR3 spans 15 amino acids. Trimming at V came to 5 bases and at J to 2 bases, leaving 6 bases not matched to a gene. Germline V gene sequence: CDR1 LNHDA, CDR2 SQIVND (reference sequence). The complete variable domain, with remaining parts taken from reference TRBV19 and TRBJ2-3, reads DGGITQSPKYLFRKEGQNVTLSCEQNLNHDAMYWYRQDPGQGLRLIYYSQIVNDFQKGDIAEGYSVSREKKESFPLTVTSAQKNPTAFYLCASSAGTGNTDTQYFGPGTRLTVL.

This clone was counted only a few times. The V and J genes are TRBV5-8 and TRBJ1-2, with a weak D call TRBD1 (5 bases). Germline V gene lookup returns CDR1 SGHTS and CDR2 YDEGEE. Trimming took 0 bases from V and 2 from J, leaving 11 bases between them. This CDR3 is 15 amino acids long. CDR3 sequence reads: CASSLEVRENYGYTF. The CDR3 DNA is TGTGCCAGCAGCTTGGAGGTCAGGGAAAACTATGGCTACACCTTC.

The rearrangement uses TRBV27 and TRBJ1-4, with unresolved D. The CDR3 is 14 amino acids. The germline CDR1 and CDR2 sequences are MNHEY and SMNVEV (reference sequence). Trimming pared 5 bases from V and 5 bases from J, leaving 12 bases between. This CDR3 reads CASSPRRGNEKLFF. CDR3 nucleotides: TGTGCCAGCAGTCCCAGGCGGGGAAATGAAAAACTGTTTTTT.

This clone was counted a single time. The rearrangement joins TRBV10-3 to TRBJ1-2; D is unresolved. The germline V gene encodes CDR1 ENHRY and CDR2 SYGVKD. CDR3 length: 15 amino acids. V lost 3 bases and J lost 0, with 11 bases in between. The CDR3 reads CAISDEELANYGYTF. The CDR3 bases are TGTGCCATCAGTGACGAGGAGTTAGCTAACTATGGCTACACCTTC.

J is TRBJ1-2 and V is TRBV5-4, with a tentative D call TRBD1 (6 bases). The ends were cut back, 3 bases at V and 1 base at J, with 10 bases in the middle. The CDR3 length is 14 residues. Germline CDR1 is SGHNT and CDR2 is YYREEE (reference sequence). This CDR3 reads CASSSGTSNYGYTF. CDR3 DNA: TGTGCCAGCAGCTCCGGGACAAGTAACTATGGCTACACCTTC.

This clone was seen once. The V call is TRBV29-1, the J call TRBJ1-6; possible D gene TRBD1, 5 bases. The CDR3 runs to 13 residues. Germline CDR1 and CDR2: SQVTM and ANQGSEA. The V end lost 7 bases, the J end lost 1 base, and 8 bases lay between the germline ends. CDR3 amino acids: CSARGSYNSPLHF. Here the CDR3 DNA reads TGCAGCGCAAGGGGTTCCTATAATTCACCCCTCCACTTT.

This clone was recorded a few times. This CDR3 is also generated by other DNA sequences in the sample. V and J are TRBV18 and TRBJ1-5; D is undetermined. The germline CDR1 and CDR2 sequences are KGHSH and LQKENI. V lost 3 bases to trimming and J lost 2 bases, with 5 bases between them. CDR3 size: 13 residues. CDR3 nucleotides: TGTGCCAGCTCACCTGGTGGCAATCAGCCCCAGCATTTT. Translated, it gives CASSPGGNQPQHF.

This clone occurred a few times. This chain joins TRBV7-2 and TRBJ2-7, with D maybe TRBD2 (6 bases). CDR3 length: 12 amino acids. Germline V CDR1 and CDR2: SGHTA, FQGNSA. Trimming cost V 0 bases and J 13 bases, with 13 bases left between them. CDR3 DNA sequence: TGTGCCAGCAGCTTAGCCCGGGACTCGCCATACTTC. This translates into CASSLARDSPYF.

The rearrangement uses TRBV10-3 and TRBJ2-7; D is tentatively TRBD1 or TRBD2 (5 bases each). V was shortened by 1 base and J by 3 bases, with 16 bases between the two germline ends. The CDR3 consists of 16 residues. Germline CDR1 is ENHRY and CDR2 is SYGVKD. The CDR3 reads CAISEYEPGPLYEQYF. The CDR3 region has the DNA TGTGCCATCAGTGAGTACGAGCCGGGACCGCTCTACGAGCAGTACTTC.

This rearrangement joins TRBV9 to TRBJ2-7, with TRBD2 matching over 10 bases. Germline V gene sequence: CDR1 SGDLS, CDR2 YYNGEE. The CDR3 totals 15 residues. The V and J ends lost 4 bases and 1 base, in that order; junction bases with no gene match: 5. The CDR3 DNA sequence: TGTGCCAGCAGCTCTAGCGGGGGTTCGTCCTACGAGCAGTACTTC. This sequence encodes CASSSSGGSSYEQYF.

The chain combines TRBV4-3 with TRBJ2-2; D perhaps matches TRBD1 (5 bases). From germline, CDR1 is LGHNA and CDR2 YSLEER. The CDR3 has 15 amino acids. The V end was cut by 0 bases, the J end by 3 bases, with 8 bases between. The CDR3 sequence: CASSQDRQHTGELFF. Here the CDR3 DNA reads TGCGCCAGCAGCCAAGATCGACAGCACACCGGGGAGCTGTTTTTT.

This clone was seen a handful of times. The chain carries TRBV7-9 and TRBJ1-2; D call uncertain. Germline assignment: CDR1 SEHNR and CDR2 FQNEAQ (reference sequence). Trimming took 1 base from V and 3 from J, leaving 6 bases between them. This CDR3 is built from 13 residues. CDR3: CASSLVGHYGYTF. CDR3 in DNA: TGTGCCAGCAGCTTAGTCGGACACTATGGCTACACCTTC.

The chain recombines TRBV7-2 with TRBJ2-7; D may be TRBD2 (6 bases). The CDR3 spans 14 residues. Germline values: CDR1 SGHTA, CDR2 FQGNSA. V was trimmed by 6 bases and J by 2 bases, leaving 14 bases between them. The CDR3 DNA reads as TGTGCCAGCAGACCTCGGGAGCCGACCTACGAGCAGTACTTC. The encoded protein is CASRPREPTYEQYF.

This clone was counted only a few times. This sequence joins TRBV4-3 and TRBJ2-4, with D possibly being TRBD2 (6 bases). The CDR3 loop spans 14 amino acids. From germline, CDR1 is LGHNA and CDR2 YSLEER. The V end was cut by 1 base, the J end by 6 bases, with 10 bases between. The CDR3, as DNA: TGCGCCAGCAGCCAAGTAAACGGGGGAAACATTCAGTACTTC. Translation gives CASSQVNGGNIQYF.

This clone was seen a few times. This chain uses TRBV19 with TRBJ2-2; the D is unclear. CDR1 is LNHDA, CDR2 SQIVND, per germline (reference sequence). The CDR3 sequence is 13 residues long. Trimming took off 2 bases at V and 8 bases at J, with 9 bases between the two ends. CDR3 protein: CASSIRPLGELFF. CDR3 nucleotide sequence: TGTGCCAGTAGTATAAGACCTCTTGGGGAGCTGTTTTTT.

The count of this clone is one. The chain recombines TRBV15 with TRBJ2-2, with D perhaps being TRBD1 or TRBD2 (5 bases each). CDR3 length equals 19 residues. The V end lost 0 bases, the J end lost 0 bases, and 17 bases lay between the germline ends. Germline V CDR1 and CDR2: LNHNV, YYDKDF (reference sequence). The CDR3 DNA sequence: TGTGCCACCAGCAGAGATTTCGGGACGGTAGGGGCGAACACCGGGGAGCTGTTTTTT. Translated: CATSRDFGTVGANTGELFF.

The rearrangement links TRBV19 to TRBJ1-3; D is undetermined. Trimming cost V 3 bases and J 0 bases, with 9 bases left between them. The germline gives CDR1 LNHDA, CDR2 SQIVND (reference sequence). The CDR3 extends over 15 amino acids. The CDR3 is CASSMRASSGNTIYF. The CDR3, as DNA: TGTGCCAGTAGTATGAGGGCAAGCTCTGGAAACACCATATATTTT. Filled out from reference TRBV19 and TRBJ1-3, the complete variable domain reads DGGITQSPKYLFRKEGQNVTLSCEQNLNHDAMYWYRQDPGQGLRLIYYSQIVNDFQKGDIAEGYSVSREKKESFPLTVTSAQKNPTAFYLCASSMRASSGNTIYFGEGSWLTVV.